The 17 T cell receptor beta chains given below trace back to one sample, sequenced in a study of blood T cell repertoires in COVID-19. The method was immunoSEQ multiplex PCR; TCRdb's version includes in-frame clones alone and lacks a portion of them. The sample yields more than 65,000 clones, less than 90% seen once. Sequenced input: peripheral blood. Receptor source: a man over 45 with acute or convalescent COVID-19.

This chain links TRBV12-3 or TRBV12-4 with TRBJ2-1, with unresolved D. The CDR3 loop spans 12 amino acids. Trimming stripped 2 bases from V and 7 bases from J, with 6 bases between. For the CDR3, the DNA is TGTGCCAGCAGTTTACCCTTGAATGAGCAGTTCTTC. Encoded protein: CASSLPLNEQFF.

The gene calls are TRBV4-3 and TRBJ2-6, with 8 bases aligning to TRBD1. Losses at the gene ends were 4 bases for V and 3 bases for J; bases not matched to a gene: 5. The CDR3 has 16 amino acids. CDR1 LGHNA and CDR2 YSLEER come from the germline V gene. This chain's CDR3 is CASSPAGGSGANVLTF. As DNA, the CDR3 is TGCGCCAGCAGCCCGGCAGGGGGCAGTGGGGCCAACGTCCTGACTTTC.

Regarding this clone: Other nucleotide sequences in the sample specify the same CDR3. This rearrangement joins TRBV28 to TRBJ2-7, with D possibly being TRBD1 (6 bases). V lost 4 bases and J 3 bases, leaving 10 bases between the germline ends. Germline values: CDR1 MDHEN, CDR2 SYDVKM. The CDR3 is 13 residues long. CDR3 in amino acids: CASSSGQLYEQYF. Here the CDR3 DNA reads TGTGCCAGCAGTTCAGGACAGCTCTACGAGCAGTACTTC.

This sequence joins TRBV5-4 and TRBJ2-1; TRBD2 agrees at 7 bases. From germline, CDR1 is SGHNT and CDR2 YYREEE (reference sequence). This CDR3 has 15 amino acids. Trimming took 0 bases from V and 3 from J; bases not matched to a gene: 3. The CDR3 coding sequence is TGTGCCAGCAGCTTGGGCGGGGGAATCTACAATGAGCAGTTCTTC. As protein: CASSLGGGIYNEQFF. The full variable domain, with the rest looked up from reference TRBV5-4 and TRBJ2-1, is ETGVTQSPTHLIKTRGQQVTLRCSSQSGHNTVSWYQQALGQGPQFIFQYYREEENGRGNFPPRFSGLQFPNYSSELNVNALELDDSALYLCASSLGGGIYNEQFFGPGTRLTVL.

The V call is TRBV5-1, the J call TRBJ2-3, with no clear D. V lost 3 bases to trimming and J lost 0 bases, with 11 bases between them. Per the germline V gene, CDR1 is SGHRS and CDR2 is YFSETQ. The CDR3 contains 15 residues. CDR3 sequence reads: CASSWVAGSTDTQYF. The CDR3 DNA follows: TGCGCCAGCAGCTGGGTAGCTGGGAGCACAGATACGCAGTATTTT.

The rearrangement links TRBV2 to TRBJ1-5; the D is unclear. The V end was cut by 3 bases, the J end by 12 bases, with 12 bases between. Germline V gene data show CDR1 as SNHLY and CDR2 as FYNNEI. The CDR3 length is 12 residues. Here the CDR3 DNA reads TGTGCCAGCAGTGAGAGACTCTCTGTCCAGCATTTT. As protein: CASSERLSVQHF. Based on the CDR3 plus reference TRBV2 and TRBJ1-5, the full variable domain is EPEVTQTPSHQVTQMGQEVILRCVPISNHLYFYWYRQILGQKVEFLVSFYNNEISEKSEIFDDQFSVERPDGSNFTLKIRSTKLEDSAMYFCASSERLSVQHFGDGTRLSIL.

V is TRBV7-2 and J is TRBJ2-2, with TRBD1 as a possible D gene (6 bases). The CDR3 covers 15 residues. The germline CDR1 and CDR2 sequences are SGHTA and FQGNSA. V was clipped by 5 bases and J by 2 bases, with 12 bases between them. CDR3 sequence (DNA): TGTGCCAGCAGCCTCGGGACATATAACACCGGGGAGCTGTTTTTT. Its protein product is CASSLGTYNTGELFF.

CDR3 in amino acids: CATSDPNRGETQYF. CDR3 in DNA: TGTGCCACCAGTGACCCAAACAGGGGAGAGACCCAGTACTTC. This sequence joins TRBV24-1 and TRBJ2-5, with 7 bases lining up with TRBD1. With V trimmed by 4 bases and J by 4 bases, 5 bases remained unmatched. Germline assignment: CDR1 KGHDR and CDR2 SFDVKD. CDR3 length: 14 amino acids.

J is TRBJ2-1 and V is TRBV4-1; the D is unclear. The length of the CDR3 is 11 residues. Looked up from germline, CDR1 is MGHRA and CDR2 is YSYEKL. The V gene lost 6 bases and the J gene lost 8 bases, with 8 bases spanning the gap. CDR3 bases: TGCGCCAGCAGTTTTGGCTATGAGCAGTTCTTC. It yields the protein CASSFGYEQFF.

This sequence joins TRBV6-5 and TRBJ2-1; no definite D call. This CDR3 contains 13 residues. Germline-derived CDR1 and CDR2 are MNHEY and SVGAGI. V was trimmed by 6 bases and J by 3 bases, leaving 9 bases between them. CDR3 in amino acids: CASRFSGYNEQFF. DNA of the CDR3: TGTGCCAGCAGGTTTTCGGGCTACAATGAGCAGTTCTTC.

The V and J genes are TRBV7-9 and TRBJ2-1; no reliable D call. Germline CDR1 is SEHNR and CDR2 is FQNEAQ (reference sequence). Trimming took off 0 bases at V and 4 bases at J, with 13 bases between the two ends. The CDR3 is 16 residues long. The chain's CDR3 is CASSLAVSERYNEQFF. Written as DNA, the CDR3 is TGTGCCAGCAGCTTAGCTGTCAGCGAGAGGTACAATGAGCAGTTCTTC.

The chain uses TRBV6-5 and TRBJ2-2; no definite D call. V was shortened by 6 bases and J by 3 bases, with 8 bases between the two germline ends. The CDR3 spans 13 residues. Germline assignment: CDR1 MNHEY and CDR2 SVGAGI. For the CDR3, the DNA is TGTGCCAGCAGGAAAACAGACACCGGGGAGCTGTTTTTT. Its translation: CASRKTDTGELFF.

In its sample, this clone was seen once. The rearrangement links TRBV10-3 to TRBJ1-2, with D possibly matching TRBD1 (6 bases). V lost 3 bases, J lost 3 bases, and 8 bases lay in between. Germline CDR1 is ENHRY and CDR2 is SYGVKD. There are 13 residues in the CDR3. CDR3 protein: CAISENRDYGYTF. The CDR3 DNA follows: TGTGCCATCAGTGAAAACAGGGACTATGGCTACACCTTC.

The chain joins TRBV12-5 to TRBJ1-4; 12 positions agree with TRBD1. This CDR3 is built from 17 residues. Unmatched junction bases numbered 8, after V lost 6 bases and J lost 3 bases. CDR1 and CDR2 (germline): LGHNT, FRNRAP. The chain's CDR3 is CASGVGTGGDANEKLFF. CDR3 nucleotide sequence: TGTGCTAGTGGGGTAGGGACAGGGGGCGACGCTAATGAAAAACTGTTTTTT. The whole variable domain, filled in from reference TRBV12-5 and TRBJ1-4, reads DARVTQTPRHKVTEMGQEVTMRCQPILGHNTVFWYRQTMMQGLELLAYFRNRAPLDDSGMPKDRFSAEMPDATLATLKIQPSEPRDSAVYFCASGVGTGGDANEKLFFGSGTQLSVL.

The chain couples TRBV6-1 to TRBJ1-5; D not certain. Trimming shortened V by 2 bases and J by 0 bases, and 5 bases separated the two germline ends. Looked up from germline, CDR1 is MNHNS and CDR2 is SASEGT. The CDR3 totals 14 residues. The CDR3, as DNA: TGTGCCAGCAGTGAATCGGGTAGCAATCAGCCCCAGCATTTT. It encodes CASSESGSNQPQHF.

The gene calls are TRBV12-3 or TRBV12-4 and TRBJ2-1; no definite D call. This CDR3 comprises 11 residues. Trimming removed 3 bases from V and 8 bases from J, with 5 bases in between. CDR3 DNA: TGTGCCAGCAGTTTCGAGCATGAGCAGTTCTTC. Translating it yields CASSFEHEQFF.

The chain links TRBV11-2 to TRBJ1-3; a possible D gene is TRBD1 (5 bases). Trimming pared 3 bases from V and 0 bases from J, leaving 9 bases between. CDR3 length equals 15 residues. Germline V lookup: CDR1 SGHAT, CDR2 FQNNGV. The CDR3 loop is CASSFGGSSGNTIYF. In nucleotides, the CDR3 is TGTGCCAGCAGCTTTGGGGGGAGCTCTGGAAACACCATATATTTT.